This TCR beta chain was found in a study of neurological immune-mediated disorders (dated by TCRdb to 2018 to 2020). Describing the broader study: Among the roughly 35 multiple sclerosis patients, relapsing-remitting MS accounted for around 30 and secondary progressive MS accounted for 3. The cohort was made up of some 70 subjects, consisting of some 14 HAM/TSP patients, 35 or so multiple sclerosis patients and around 20 healthy controls. The study compared peripheral blood TCR-beta repertoires of HTLV-I-associated myelopathy (HAM/TSP) patients, multiple sclerosis patients and healthy controls using UMI-based sequencing. The approximately 100 TCR-beta libraries included longitudinal samples, technical triplicates and paired sorted CD4+ and CD8+ T-cell subsets alongside PBMC samples.

Trimming costs V 7 bases and J 4 bases, and their ends lie 14 bases apart. The CDR3 spans 12 residues, from the cysteine through the phenylalanine. Only the CDR3 part of the read is kept: 36 bases, read in frame from the first base. CDR1 and CDR2, per the germline V gene (reference sequence), are DFQATT and SNEGSKA. cDNA synthesis used template-switch 5'RACE with a primer carrying a 10-nucleotide random unique molecular identifier tagging each TCR transcript. Over 180 million TCR-beta sequences, covering 15-18 subjects, were produced in each sequencing run. The RNeasy kit was used to extract total RNA. The KAPA Real-time Library Amplification kit was used to amplify TCR-beta VDJ regions with primers targeting the TCR constant region and the 5'RACE anchor. A first PCR added sample indexes and Illumina adaptors, and a second PCR then raised library yield. After Ampure bead purification, the TCR product of roughly 650 bp was size-selected on a 2% E-gel SizeSelection system. Before pooling, library quality was checked on a Bioanalyzer, concentration was measured with Qubit, and libraries were quantified with the Kapa Library Quantification kit. An Illumina HiSeq 2500 was used to sequence the libraries paired-end at 2 x 150 bp. To increase sequence diversity, roughly 25-31% phiX was spiked into each library pool. On the study's bioinformatics: Quality-filtered reads were processed with the UMI-based MiGEC pipeline, which removed over 80% of raw TCR sequences during error correction. VDJ genes were aligned to IMGT germline references, and clonotypes were defined by unique CDR3 amino acid sequence plus V-J genes. VDJtools evaluated clonal expansion, Shannon diversity and CDR3 relatedness (CalcPairwiseDistances, ClusterSamples); CLCbio workbench built phylogenetic trees. Using coefficient-of-variation modelling across technical triplicates, the study counted a clone as expanded if it had at least 8 unique UMIs. TCRdb's own reprocessing of the public reads used fastp at Q25 and MiXCR and kept productive beta chains. When rows share a CDR3 protein, they turn into one entry using the most common DNA and genes. TCRdb, not the authors, supplied the V and J calls. The sample contains fewer than 90,000 distinct CDR3 sequences, 5.2% of them found a single time. The leading ten clones occupy just under 7.5% of the sample.

For unsorted PBMC libraries, 2 million PBMCs were used after storage in RNAlater at -80 degrees C until RNA extraction. The multiple sclerosis patients were enrolled in a US clinical protocol that evaluated disease progression with magnetic resonance imaging. PBMCs were separated from peripheral blood using Ficoll-Hypaque density gradient centrifugation and then cryopreserved in liquid nitrogen. This clonotype has ten or more counts. No antigen is known for it. Qualities for individual bases were not recorded, and no much larger clone is one base off. Findings and caveats that apply to the study as a whole: TCR clonal expansion was highest in HAM/TSP patients and lowest in MS patients, with MS patients falling below even healthy controls. No clinical or MRI features were associated with the MS cluster, and the authors said that larger cohorts are needed. Expanded clones from different subjects shared no identical CDR3 amino acid sequences, which suggests that TCR-beta repertoires were private in all groups. Repertoires from 18 of 34 MS patients were grouped by phylogenetic analysis into a cluster of related CDR3 sequences, suggesting a possible repertoire-level signature.

This clonotype was obtained from a man aged 18 to 29 with multiple sclerosis. The sequence links TRBV20-1 to TRBJ2-7; a tentative D match to TRBD1 spans 5 bases. Sequenced: PBMCs. CDR3 sequence: CSVRENEYEQYF. The sequenced DNA is TGCAGTGTCAGGGAAAACGAATACGAGCAGTACTTC.